The 17 T cell receptor beta chains below all came from one sample that was sequenced in a study of blood T cell repertoires in COVID-19. Libraries were prepared by immunoSEQ multiplex PCR; TCRdb keeps only in-frame clonotypes and omits some of them. Of 250,000 to 300,000 clones listed, about nine tenths were seen once; the top ten hold 2% to 2.5%. Sequenced input: peripheral blood. Receptors originate from a man aged 50 to 59 with acute or convalescent COVID-19.

V and J are TRBV5-8 and TRBJ1-4; weak D call: TRBD1 (6 bases). With 2 bases removed from V and 4 bases from J, the gap between germline ends came to 12 bases. The CDR3 has 15 residues. Germline V lookup: CDR1 SGHTS, CDR2 YDEGEE. In DNA form, the CDR3 reads TGTGCCAGCAGCTTACCGACAGGCTATAATGAAAAACTGTTTTTT. Its translation is CASSLPTGYNEKLFF.

This chain uses TRBV20-1 with TRBJ2-7; D call uncertain. Trimming stripped 3 bases from V and 9 bases from J, with 15 bases between. Germline V gene data show CDR1 as DFQATT and CDR2 as SNEGSKA (reference sequence). The CDR3 runs 12 residues. CDR3 residues: CSASISPRGQYF. In DNA form, the CDR3 reads TGCAGTGCTAGTATCTCGCCCAGAGGGCAGTACTTC.

CDR3 region: CASTQTGLNTEAFF. CDR3 bases: TGTGCCAGCACCCAGACAGGTTTGAACACTGAAGCTTTCTTT. The chain couples TRBV25-1 to TRBJ1-1, with D perhaps TRBD1 (6 bases). Germline V gene data show CDR1 as MGHDK and CDR2 as SYGVNS. This CDR3 has 14 amino acids. Trimming pared 7 bases from V and 0 bases from J, leaving 12 bases between.

V gene TRBV5-6 combines with J gene TRBJ2-3, with D hard to call. The CDR3 loop spans 14 amino acids. Trimming stripped 1 base from V and 2 bases from J, with 8 bases between. The V gene's germline CDR1 is SGHDT and CDR2 YYEEEE. This CDR3 is CASSLRSTTDTQYF. The CDR3 region has the DNA TGTGCCAGCAGCTTGCGGTCCACCACAGATACGCAGTATTTT.

The V and J genes are TRBV5-1 and TRBJ2-3; D uncertain. This CDR3 contains 15 residues. Germline values: CDR1 SGHRS, CDR2 YFSETQ. V lost 4 bases, J lost 2 bases, and 14 bases lay in between. The CDR3 nucleotides read TGCGCCAGCAGCCCGTCAAAAAGCCTCACAGATACGCAGTATTTT. Amino acids: CASSPSKSLTDTQYF.

The chain joins TRBV27 to TRBJ1-1; D possibly corresponds to TRBD1 (5 bases). CDR1 and CDR2 (germline): MNHEY, SMNVEV (reference sequence). Trimming left V 6 bases short and J 5 bases short, with 19 bases between. There are 15 residues in the CDR3. The CDR3 is CASSGDGGSRTEAFF. The CDR3 region has the DNA TGTGCCAGCAGCGGGGACGGGGGGTCCAGAACTGAAGCTTTCTTT.

This clone turned up a few times. The genes are TRBV7-3 and TRBJ1-2; 7 bases match TRBD1. Trimming removed 6 bases from V and 4 bases from J; junction bases left unmatched: 5. Germline V gives CDR1 SGHTA, CDR2 FQGTGA. The CDR3 extends over 13 amino acids. The CDR3 DNA is TGTGCCAGCAGGAGCCGGGACAGCTATGGCTACACCTTC. Its protein is CASRSRDSYGYTF. Complete variable domain (other parts from reference TRBV7-3 and TRBJ1-2): GAGVSQTPSNKVTEKGKYVELRCDPISGHTALYWYRQSLGQGPEFLIYFQGTGAADDSGLPNDRFFAVRPEGSVSTLKIQRTERGDSAVYLCASRSRDSYGYTFGSGTRLTVV.

This rearrangement joins TRBV7-9 to TRBJ1-1; D perhaps matches TRBD1 (5 bases). Germline V CDR1 and CDR2: SEHNR, FQNEAQ (reference sequence). The CDR3 sequence is 12 residues long. Trimming pared 6 bases from V and 7 bases from J, leaving 12 bases between. CDR3 sequence reads: CASRPDSSEAFF. CDR3 DNA: TGTGCCAGCAGACCCGACAGTAGTGAAGCTTTCTTT.

This clone was detected a few times. This rearrangement joins TRBV2 to TRBJ2-2, with D perhaps TRBD1 (5 bases). Trimming removed 3 bases from V and 1 base from J, with 9 bases in between. The CDR3 totals 15 residues. CDR1 is SNHLY and CDR2 is FYNNEI in the germline V gene. CDR3 DNA: TGTGCCAGCAGTGATGATACAGGGAACACCGGGGAGCTGTTTTTT. Amino acids: CASSDDTGNTGELFF.

This chain uses TRBV9 with TRBJ1-5; D gene uncertain. The V and J ends lost 4 bases and 5 bases respectively, with 16 bases between them. The germline gives CDR1 SGDLS, CDR2 YYNGEE. This CDR3 is built from 15 residues. The CDR3: CASSLEPGRDQPQHF. The DNA of the CDR3 is TGTGCCAGCAGCCTCGAGCCCGGCCGGGATCAGCCCCAGCATTTT.

Only one count was recorded for this clone. The chain has TRBV9 and TRBJ2-1; perhaps TRBD1 as D (5 bases). Germline CDR1 SGDLS, CDR2 YYNGEE. The CDR3 length is 15 residues. V gave up 1 base and J gave up 9 bases, with 17 bases separating them. CDR3 loop: CASSVRDPGRGEQFF. The CDR3 DNA reads TGTGCCAGCAGCGTAAGGGATCCCGGAAGGGGTGAGCAGTTCTTC.

The DNA of the CDR3 is TGTGCCAGCAGTGATGGGACAGGCTCTTATGGCTACACCTTC. Amino acids: CASSDGTGSYGYTF. The chain links TRBV2 to TRBJ1-2; 8 nucleotides agree with TRBD1. The germline gives CDR1 SNHLY, CDR2 FYNNEI. V lost 3 bases, J lost 5 bases, and 5 bases stayed unmatched. The length of the CDR3 is 14 residues.

The rearrangement joins TRBV12-3 or TRBV12-4 to TRBJ1-4; the D is unclear. V was cut by 3 bases and J by 5 bases, with 4 bases left in between. This CDR3 is 12 amino acids long. CDR3 protein: CASSFPNEKLFF. CDR3 bases: TGTGCCAGCAGTTTCCCAAATGAAAAACTGTTTTTT.

The chain carries TRBV29-1 and TRBJ1-2; D possibly corresponds to TRBD1 (5 bases). Germline CDR1 and CDR2: SQVTM and ANQGSEA. Trimming pared 8 bases from V and 8 bases from J, leaving 15 bases between. CDR3 length: 11 residues. This CDR3 reads CSSFGGSGYTF. The CDR3 DNA sequence: TGCAGCTCATTCGGGGGGTCGGGCTACACCTTC. Full variable domain (missing parts from reference TRBV29-1 and TRBJ1-2): SAVISQKPSRDICQRGTSLTIQCQVDSQVTMMFWYRQQPGQSLTLIATANQGSEATYESGFVIDKFPISRPNLTFSTLTVSNMSPEDSSIYLCSSFGGSGYTFGSGTRLTVV.

This clone turned up a few times. CDR3 loop: CASSWTGGNSPLHF. CDR3 in DNA: TGTGCCAGCAGCTGGACAGGGGGTAATTCACCCCTCCACTTT. This chain uses TRBV13 with TRBJ1-6; 10 nucleotides match TRBD1. V lost 4 bases and J lost 6; bases outside the gene matches: 0. The germline V gene has CDR1 PRHDT and CDR2 FYEKMQ (reference sequence). This CDR3 region has 14 residues.

The chain recombines TRBV5-1 with TRBJ2-1, with D possibly being TRBD1 (6 bases). This CDR3 contains 11 residues. The ends were cut back, 4 bases at V and 10 bases at J, with 9 bases in the middle. Germline V CDR1 and CDR2: SGHRS, YFSETQ. The CDR3 loop is CASSGDREQFF. The CDR3 DNA sequence: TGCGCCAGCAGCGGAGACAGGGAGCAGTTCTTC.

The chain joins TRBV2 to TRBJ1-5; no clear D gene. CDR1 is SNHLY, CDR2 FYNNEI, per germline. The CDR3 covers 15 residues. The germline V and J ends were trimmed by 2 bases and 0 bases, with 8 bases remaining between them. CDR3 region: CASSEILYSNQPQHF. The CDR3 DNA reads TGTGCCAGCAGTGAAATCCTTTATAGCAATCAGCCCCAGCATTTT.